This section outlines one T cell receptor (beta chain) sequence together with its context. The antigen is undetermined. This specimen belongs to a study of identical twins. Study-level findings and limits: Fewer insertions marked abundant cord blood beta clonotypes; young adult naive trended weakly, memory not at all.

The CDR3 totals 13 residues. Germline CDR1 MNHNS, CDR2 SASEGT. The ends were cut back, 5 bases at V and 10 bases at J, with 12 bases in the middle. Template switching added a universal primer site; cDNA carried unique molecular identifiers. Each CDR3 protein gets one entry after TCRdb re-called the 5' RACE reads with MiXCR. The table includes about 250,000 distinct CDR3 sequences, 11% to 15% detected once. Only healthy Caucasians were enrolled as donors. The sequenced sample consisted of memory (CD45RO+) T cells sorted from blood. The rearrangement uses TRBV6-1 and TRBJ1-6; D may be TRBD1 (5 bases). This clonotype originated in a woman between 18 and 29 years old in good health. The CDR3 DNA follows: TGTGCCAGCAGTACGGAGACAGACTCACCCCTCCACTTT. Its protein product is CASSTETDSPLHF.